This TCR beta chain was profiled in a study of T cells in Graves' hyperthyroidism and ophthalmopathy (dated by TCRdb to 2018 to 2020). At the level of the whole study: To identify distinguishing TCR V-J signatures, a discovery cohort of around 100 patients was used, comprising 43 with Graves' ophthalmopathy and under 60 with stable Graves' hyperthyroidism. In several Graves' hyperthyroidism patients, the study also compared T-cell repertoires from thyroid tissue with T-cell repertoires from blood. Prospective prediction of ophthalmopathy was tested in an independent validation cohort of approximately 19 hyperthyroidism patients and 17 patients who later progressed to ophthalmopathy. After blood sampling, hyperthyroidism patients were treated with methimazole at a starting dose of 30 mg daily, and ophthalmopathy patients were treated with high-dose intravenous methylprednisolone. The 100 discovery patients were randomly split 7:3 into training and test sets. TCR Vbeta CDR3 sequencing of some 140 peripheral blood samples (fewer than 45 ophthalmopathy, about 80 hyperthyroidism and approximately 17 progressor patients) is reported in the paper. General findings and caveats noted by the study authors: Ophthalmopathy was separated from stable hyperthyroidism by a 13 V-J signature model, with about 88% sensitivity and around 81% specificity obtained in cross-validation and 80%/75% obtained in testing. Most expanded thyroid clonotypes (frequency above 0.001) were also detected in blood, suggesting blood repertoires may reflect thyroid immune responses. No statistical method was used to fix the sample size in advance, and group allocation was not hidden from the investigators. In validation, the model predicted progression to ophthalmopathy with 60% to 71% sensitivity and around 72% specificity, a median of about 6.7 months before onset.

On this clonotype: The specificity of this receptor is unknown. Nothing much larger sits one base from this clone, and base qualities are not available.

The TCR beta CDR3 regions were amplified from the RNA transcripts. The first round of RT-PCR for the TCR CDR3 was performed with the HTBI primer set and the Qiagen OneStep RT-PCR kit. A second multiplex PCR round built the libraries, followed by size selection and purification. Paired-end sequencing of the libraries was performed with 100 bp reads on an Illumina HiSeq2000. On the authors' methods: SOAPnuke was used to process the raw data, with reads discarded if the reads contained adapters or uncalled bases, had a mean Phred below 15, or lacked an exact constant-primer or identifier match. High-quality paired reads were merged with COPE v1.2.5, and unique nucleotide sequences were defined as clonotypes. Clonotypes were aligned to IMGT TRBV, TRBD and TRBJ reference segments using MiTCR v1.1. The analysis included only V-J combinations with a frequency above 0.0001, which together covered 99% to 99.2% of the repertoires. The TCS score was defined as the ratio of F50 (clonal expansion) to E x V (chaos), calculated using BLOSUM62-based TCRdist between CDR3 peptides within each V-J. Welch's t-statistics and random forest reduced roughly 540 V-J features to under 15, which were used in a naive Bayes classifier (R e1071). The similarity between thyroid and blood repertoires was quantified using the Morisita-Horn index. In-frame beta chains were kept once TCRdb had trimmed the public reads at Q25 with fastp and called clones with MiXCR. Entries are consolidated by CDR3 protein sequence, retaining the most common genes and DNA. Here the V and J calls rest on TCRdb's processing, not on the authors' analysis. This sample holds almost 600,000 distinct CDR3 sequences; roughly 50% were observed only once. Roughly 8.2% of the sample goes to the ten largest clones.

Stable Graves' hyperthyroidism was defined as no progression to ophthalmopathy during 18 months of follow-up. Hyperthyroidism patients were newly diagnosed, had a disease duration of under 2 months, and were aged 18 to 65 years. Exclusion was applied to patients with uncontrolled infections, other autoimmune diseases, pregnancy or lactation. Diagnoses were established on the basis of clinical symptoms, serum thyroxine and TRAb, thyroid ultrasound, and orbital computed tomography. Trizol reagent was used to extract total RNA, and RNA quality was then checked on an Agilent 2100 Bioanalyzer. From the cysteine up to the phenylalanine, the CDR3 has a length of 15 residues. The only DNA kept is the CDR3, 45 bases in frame from the first base. In the germline V gene, CDR1 corresponds to SGHAT and CDR2 to FQNNGV. The V end gives up 3 bases and the J end 7 bases, leaving 10 bases in the junction not matched to a gene.

The specimen was peripheral blood or thyroid tissue (not recorded which). The chain uses TRBV11-2 and TRBJ2-7; TRBD2 agrees with 9 junctional bases. The TCR was taken from a woman between 18 and 29 years old with Graves' hyperthyroidism. The CDR3 in this case is CASSFLAGTYNEQYF. The bases are TGTGCCAGCAGCTTTCTAGCGGGAACCTACAATGAGCAGTACTTC.